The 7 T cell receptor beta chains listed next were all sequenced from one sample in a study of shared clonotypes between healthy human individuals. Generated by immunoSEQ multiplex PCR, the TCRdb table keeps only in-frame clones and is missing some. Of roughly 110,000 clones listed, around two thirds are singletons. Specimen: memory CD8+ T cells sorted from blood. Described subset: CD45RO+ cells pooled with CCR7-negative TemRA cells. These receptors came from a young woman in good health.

DNA of the CDR3: TGTGCCAGCAGTTCCTGGTTTCGCGGGGAGGAAAAACTGTTTTTT. It yields the protein CASSSWFRGEEKLFF. The chain uses TRBV28 and TRBJ1-4; no definite D call. Germline V CDR1 and CDR2: MDHEN, SYDVKM. CDR3 size: 15 residues. V was cut by 4 bases and J by 8 bases, with 17 bases left in between. Using reference TRBV28 and TRBJ1-4 for the parts outside the CDR3, the full variable domain is DVKVTQSSRYLVKRTGEKVFLECVQDMDHENMFWYRQDPGLGLRLIYFSYDVKMKEKGDIPEGYSVSREKKERFSLILESASTNQTSMYLCASSSWFRGEEKLFFGSGTQLSVL.

CDR3 residues: CASSFSIEQYF. The CDR3 DNA follows: TGTGCCAGCAGCTTCTCCATCGAGCAGTACTTC. V and J are TRBV7-9 and TRBJ2-7, with D hard to call. The CDR3 has 11 residues. The V gene's germline CDR1 is SEHNR and CDR2 FQNEAQ (reference sequence). Trimming took 3 bases from V and 6 from J, leaving 6 bases between them.

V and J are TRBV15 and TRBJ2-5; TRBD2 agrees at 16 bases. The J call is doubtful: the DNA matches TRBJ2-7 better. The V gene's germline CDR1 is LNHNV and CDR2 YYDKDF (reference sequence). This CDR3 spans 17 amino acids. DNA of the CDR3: TGTGCCACCAGCTGGGGACTAGCGGGAGGGCCGGCACACGAGCAGTACTTC. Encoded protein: CATSWGLAGGPAHEQYF.

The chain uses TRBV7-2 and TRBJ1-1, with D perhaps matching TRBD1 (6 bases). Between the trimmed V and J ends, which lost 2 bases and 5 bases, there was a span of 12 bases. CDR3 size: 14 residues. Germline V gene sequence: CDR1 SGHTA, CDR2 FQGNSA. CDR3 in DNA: TGTGCCAGCAGCTTACAGGGGCGCAGGACTGAAGCTTTCTTT. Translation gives CASSLQGRRTEAFF.

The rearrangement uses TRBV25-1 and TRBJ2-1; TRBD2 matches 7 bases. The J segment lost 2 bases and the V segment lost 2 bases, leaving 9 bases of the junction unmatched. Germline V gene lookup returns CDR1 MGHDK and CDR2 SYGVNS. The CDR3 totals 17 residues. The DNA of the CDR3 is TGTGCCAGCAGTGAAGGATTATTAAGCGGGACCTACAATGAGCAGTTCTTC. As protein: CASSEGLLSGTYNEQFF. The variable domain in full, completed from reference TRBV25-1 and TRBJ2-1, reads EADIYQTPRYLVIGTGKKITLECSQTMGHDKMYWYQQDPGMELHLIHYSYGVNSTEKGDLSSESTVSRIRTEHFPLTLESARPSHTSQYLCASSEGLLSGTYNEQFFGPGTRLTVL.

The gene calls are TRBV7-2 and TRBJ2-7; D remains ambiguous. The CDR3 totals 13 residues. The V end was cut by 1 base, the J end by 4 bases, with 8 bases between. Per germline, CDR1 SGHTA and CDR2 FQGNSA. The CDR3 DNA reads TGTGCCAGCAGCTTAGAAGAGTGGTACGAGCAGTACTTC. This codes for CASSLEEWYEQYF.

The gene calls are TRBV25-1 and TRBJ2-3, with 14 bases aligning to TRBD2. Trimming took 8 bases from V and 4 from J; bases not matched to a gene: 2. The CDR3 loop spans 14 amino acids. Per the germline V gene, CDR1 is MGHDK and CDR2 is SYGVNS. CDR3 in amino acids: CASGLAGGPDTQYF. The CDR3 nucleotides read TGTGCCAGCGGACTAGCGGGGGGACCAGATACGCAGTATTTT.